The 5 T cell receptor beta chains below were found in one sample sequenced in a study of blood T cell repertoires in COVID-19. The protocol was immunoSEQ multiplex PCR, while the TCRdb copy is restricted to in-frame clones and leaves out a portion. The sample includes about 280,000 clones, approximately 81% seen only once; the top ten take around 2.3%. The sequenced material came from PBMCs or T cells enriched from blood (not recorded which). The receptors originated from a woman in her fifties or sixties who had recovered from COVID-19.

V and J are TRBV11-2 and TRBJ1-2; possible D gene TRBD1, 5 bases. The V end was cut by 5 bases, the J end by 4 bases, with 14 bases between. This CDR3 has 14 residues. Germline V gene lookup returns CDR1 SGHAT and CDR2 FQNNGV. CDR3 amino acids: CASSHPGTSYGYTF. As DNA, the CDR3 is TGTGCCAGCAGCCACCCCGGGACTTCCTATGGCTACACCTTC.

V and J are TRBV3-1 (or the pseudogene TRBV3-2) and TRBJ1-6; a weak D match, TRBD1 (6 bases). Per germline, CDR1 LGHDT and CDR2 YNNKEL (reference sequence). V was pared by 6 bases and J by 4 bases, with 13 bases between. The CDR3 has 15 amino acids. The CDR3 coding sequence is TGTGCCAGCAGGCAACAGGGACAATATAATTCACCCCTCCACTTT. It specifies CASRQQGQYNSPLHF.

This chain joins TRBV29-1 and TRBJ1-2, with 8 bases lining up with TRBD1. This CDR3 region has 13 residues. The junction had 11 bases not matched to a gene; V was cut back by 6 bases and J by 8 bases. Germline values: CDR1 SQVTM, CDR2 ANQGSEA. The CDR3 region has the DNA TGCAGCGTAGGAACGACAGGGGCCAGAGGCTACACCTTC. Protein sequence: CSVGTTGARGYTF. The full variable domain, its missing parts supplied by reference TRBV29-1 and TRBJ1-2, is SAVISQKPSRDICQRGTSLTIQCQVDSQVTMMFWYRQQPGQSLTLIATANQGSEATYESGFVIDKFPISRPNLTFSTLTVSNMSPEDSSIYLCSVGTTGARGYTFGSGTRLTVV.

The rearrangement uses TRBV11-2 and TRBJ2-1, with 11 bases lining up with TRBD2. Trimming cost V 2 bases and J 8 bases; bases outside gene matches: 8. Per the germline V gene, CDR1 is SGHAT and CDR2 is FQNNGV. The CDR3 spans 16 residues. DNA of the CDR3: TGTGCCAGCAGCTTAACCCTAGCGGGAGGTTTATATGAGCAGTTCTTC. Residues: CASSLTLAGGLYEQFF.

A word on this clone: Other DNA sequences of this sample code for an identical CDR3. V is TRBV7-8 and J is TRBJ2-7, with D hard to call. Trimming cost V 6 bases and J 1 base, with 4 bases left between them. From germline, CDR1 is SGHVS and CDR2 FQNEAQ. The CDR3 is 11 residues long. This chain's CDR3 is CASSPSYEQYF. The CDR3 DNA is TGTGCCAGCAGTCCGTCCTACGAGCAGTACTTC. Supplemented by reference TRBV7-8 and TRBJ2-7, the full variable domain reads GAGVSQSPRYKVAKRGQDVALRCDPISGHVSLFWYQQALGQGPEFLTYFQNEAQLDKSGLPSDRFFAERPEGSVSTLKIQRTQQEDSAVYLCASSPSYEQYFGPGTRLTVT.